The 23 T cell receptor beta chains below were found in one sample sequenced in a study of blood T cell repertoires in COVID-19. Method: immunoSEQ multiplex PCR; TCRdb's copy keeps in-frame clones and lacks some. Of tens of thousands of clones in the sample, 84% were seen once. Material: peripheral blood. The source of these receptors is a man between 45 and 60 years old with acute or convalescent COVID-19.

DNA of the CDR3: TGTGCCAGCAGCAACCTCTTCACTAGCGGAGAACAGGGCCGCGAGCAGTACTTC. As protein: CASSNLFTSGEQGREQYF. The J gene is TRBJ2-7, the V gene TRBV21-1; TRBD2 reflects the table's D call only, with no check against the DNA. TRBV21-1 is listed as a pseudogene. The CDR3 has 18 residues.

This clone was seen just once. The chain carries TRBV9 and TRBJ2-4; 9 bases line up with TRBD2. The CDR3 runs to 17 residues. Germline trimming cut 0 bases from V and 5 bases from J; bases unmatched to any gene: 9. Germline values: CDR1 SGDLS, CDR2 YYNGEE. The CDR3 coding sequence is TGTGCCAGCAGCGTAGGAGGGGCGGGAGGGCCTGAAAACATTCAGTACTTC. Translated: CASSVGGAGGPENIQYF.

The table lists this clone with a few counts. CDR3 sequence (DNA): TGTGCCAGCACCCCTCCGCGGGATACGCAGTATTTT. This sequence encodes CASTPPRDTQYF. V gene TRBV21-1 combines with J gene TRBJ2-3; TRBD2, the D gene given by the table, was not confirmed from the DNA. TRBV21-1 is deemed a pseudogene. The CDR3 runs to 12 residues.

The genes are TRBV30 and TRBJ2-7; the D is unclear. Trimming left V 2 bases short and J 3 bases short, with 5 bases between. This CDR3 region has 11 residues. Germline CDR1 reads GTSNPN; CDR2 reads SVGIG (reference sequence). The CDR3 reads CAWSTSYEQYF. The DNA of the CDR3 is TGTGCCTGGAGTACAAGCTACGAGCAGTACTTC. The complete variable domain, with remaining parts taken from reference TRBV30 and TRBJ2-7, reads SQTIHQWPATLVQPVGSPLSLECTVEGTSNPNLYWYRQAAGRGLQLLFYSVGIGQISSEVPQNLSASRPQDRQFILSSKKLLLSDSGFYLCAWSTSYEQYFGPGTRLTVT.

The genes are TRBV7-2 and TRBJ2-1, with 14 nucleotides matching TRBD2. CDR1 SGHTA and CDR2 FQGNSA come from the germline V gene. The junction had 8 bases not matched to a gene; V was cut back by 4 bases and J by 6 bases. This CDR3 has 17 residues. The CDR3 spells CASSSLQGLAGANEQFF. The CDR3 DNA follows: TGTGCCAGCAGCTCCCTCCAGGGACTAGCGGGAGCCAATGAGCAGTTCTTC.

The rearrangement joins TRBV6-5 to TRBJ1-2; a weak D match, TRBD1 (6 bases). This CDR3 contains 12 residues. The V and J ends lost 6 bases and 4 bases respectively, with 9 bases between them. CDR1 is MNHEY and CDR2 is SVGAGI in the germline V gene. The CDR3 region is CASSTGIYGYTF. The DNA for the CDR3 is TGTGCCAGCAGCACAGGGATCTATGGCTACACCTTC.

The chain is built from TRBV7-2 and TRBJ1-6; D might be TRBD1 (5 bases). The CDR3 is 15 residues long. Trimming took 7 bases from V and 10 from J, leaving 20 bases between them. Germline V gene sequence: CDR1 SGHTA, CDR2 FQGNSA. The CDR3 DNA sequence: TGTGCCAGCACCCCCTGGGGGGTAGGTGGATCACCCCTCCACTTT. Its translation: CASTPWGVGGSPLHF.

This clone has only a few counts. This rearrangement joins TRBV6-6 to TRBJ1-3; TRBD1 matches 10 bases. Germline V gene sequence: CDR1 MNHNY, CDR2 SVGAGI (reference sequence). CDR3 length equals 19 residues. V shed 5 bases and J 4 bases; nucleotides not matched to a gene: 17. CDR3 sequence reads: CASSPTGQGLGFRGNTIYF. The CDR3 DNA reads TGTGCCAGCAGTCCGACGGGACAGGGGTTGGGGTTTAGAGGAAACACCATATATTTT.

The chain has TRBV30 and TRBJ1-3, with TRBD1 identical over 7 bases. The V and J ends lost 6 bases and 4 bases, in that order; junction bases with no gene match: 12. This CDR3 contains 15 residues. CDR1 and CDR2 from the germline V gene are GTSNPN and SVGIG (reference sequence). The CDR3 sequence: CACTGQEGRGNTIYF. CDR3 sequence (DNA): TGTGCCTGCACCGGACAGGAGGGAAGGGGAAACACCATATATTTT.

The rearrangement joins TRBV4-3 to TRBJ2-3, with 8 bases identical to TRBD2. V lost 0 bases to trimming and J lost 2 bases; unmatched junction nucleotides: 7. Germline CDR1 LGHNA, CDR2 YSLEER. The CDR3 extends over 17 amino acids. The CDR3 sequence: CASSQDDGGGNTDTQYF. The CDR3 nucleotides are TGCGCCAGCAGCCAAGATGACGGCGGGGGGAACACAGATACGCAGTATTTT.

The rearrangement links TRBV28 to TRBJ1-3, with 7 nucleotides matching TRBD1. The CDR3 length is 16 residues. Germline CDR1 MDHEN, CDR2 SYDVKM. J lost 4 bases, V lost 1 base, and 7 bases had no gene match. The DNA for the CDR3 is TGTGCCAGCAGTTTATCCCAACCGGGACAGGGAAACACCATATATTTT. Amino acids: CASSLSQPGQGNTIYF.

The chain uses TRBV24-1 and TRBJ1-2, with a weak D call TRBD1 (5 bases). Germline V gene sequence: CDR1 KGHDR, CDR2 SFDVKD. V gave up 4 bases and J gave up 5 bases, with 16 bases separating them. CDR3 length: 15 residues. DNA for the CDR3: TGTGCCACCAGTGAAGGGAGGGGAGGAGGTTATGGCTACACCTTC. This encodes CATSEGRGGGYGYTF.

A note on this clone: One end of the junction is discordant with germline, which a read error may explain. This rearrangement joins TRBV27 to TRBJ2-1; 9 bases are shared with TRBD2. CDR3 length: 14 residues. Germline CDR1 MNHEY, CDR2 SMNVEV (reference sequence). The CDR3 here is CASNLAGDHNEQFF. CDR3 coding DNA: TGTGCCAGCAATTTAGCGGGAGACCACAATGAGCAGTTCTTC.

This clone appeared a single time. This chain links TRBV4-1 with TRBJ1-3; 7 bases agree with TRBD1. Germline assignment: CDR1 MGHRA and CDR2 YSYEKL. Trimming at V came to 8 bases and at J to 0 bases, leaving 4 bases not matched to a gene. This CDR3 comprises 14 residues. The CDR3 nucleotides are TGCGCCAGCGGAGGGACAGACTCTGGAAACACCATATATTTT. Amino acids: CASGGTDSGNTIYF.

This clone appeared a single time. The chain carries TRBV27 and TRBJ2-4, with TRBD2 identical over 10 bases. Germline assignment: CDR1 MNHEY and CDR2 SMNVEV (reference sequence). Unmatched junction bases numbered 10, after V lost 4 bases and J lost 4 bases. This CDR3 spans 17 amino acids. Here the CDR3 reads CASSSPGQRGGKNIQYF. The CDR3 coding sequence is TGTGCCAGCAGTTCCCCGGGGCAGCGGGGGGGGAAAAACATTCAGTACTTC.

The CDR3 nucleotides read TGTGCCACCAGTGACCCGGGACAGGGAGGCACCGGGGAGCTGTTTTTT. Its translation: CATSDPGQGGTGELFF. The chain employs TRBV24-1 and TRBJ2-2; 9 bases align to TRBD1. V gave up 4 bases and J gave up 4 bases; unmatched junction bases: 6. CDR1 and CDR2 (germline): KGHDR, SFDVKD. The CDR3 spans 16 residues.

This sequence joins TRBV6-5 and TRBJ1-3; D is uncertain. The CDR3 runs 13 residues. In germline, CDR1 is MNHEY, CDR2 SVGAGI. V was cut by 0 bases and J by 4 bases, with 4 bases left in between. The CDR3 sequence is CASSYSRGNTIYF. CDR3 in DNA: TGTGCCAGCAGTTACTCTCGGGGAAACACCATATATTTT.

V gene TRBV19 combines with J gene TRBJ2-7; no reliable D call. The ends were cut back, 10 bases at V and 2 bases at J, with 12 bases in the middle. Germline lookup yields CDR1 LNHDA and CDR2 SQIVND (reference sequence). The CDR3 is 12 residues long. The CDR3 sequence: CATQNTAYEQYF. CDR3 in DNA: TGTGCCACTCAAAACACAGCCTACGAGCAGTACTTC.

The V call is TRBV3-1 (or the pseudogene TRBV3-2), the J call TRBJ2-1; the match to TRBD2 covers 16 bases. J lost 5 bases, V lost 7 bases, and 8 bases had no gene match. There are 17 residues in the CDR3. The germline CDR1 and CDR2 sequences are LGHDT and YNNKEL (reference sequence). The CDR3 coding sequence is TGTGCCAGCACCTTAGGGACTAGCGGGAGGGCACACAATGAGCAGTTCTTC. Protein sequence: CASTLGTSGRAHNEQFF.

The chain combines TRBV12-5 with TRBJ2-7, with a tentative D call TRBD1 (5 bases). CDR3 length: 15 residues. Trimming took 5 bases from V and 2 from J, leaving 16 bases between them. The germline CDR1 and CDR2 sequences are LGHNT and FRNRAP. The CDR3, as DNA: TGTGCTAGTGGTCCTGTGCAGGGTTTTGCCTACGAGCAGTACTTC. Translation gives CASGPVQGFAYEQYF.

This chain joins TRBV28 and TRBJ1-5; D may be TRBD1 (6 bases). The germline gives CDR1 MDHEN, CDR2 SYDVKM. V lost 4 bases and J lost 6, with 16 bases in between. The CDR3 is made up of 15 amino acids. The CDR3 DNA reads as TGTGCCAGCAGTTCAGGGGTAGGGCCTCTTCAGCCCCAGCATTTT. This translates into CASSSGVGPLQPQHF.

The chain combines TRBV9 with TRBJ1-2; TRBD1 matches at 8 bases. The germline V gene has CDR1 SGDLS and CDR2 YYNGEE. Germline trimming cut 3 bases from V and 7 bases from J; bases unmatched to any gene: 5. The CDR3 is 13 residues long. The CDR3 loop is CASSEETGVGYTF. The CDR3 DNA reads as TGTGCCAGCAGCGAGGAGACAGGGGTTGGCTACACCTTC.

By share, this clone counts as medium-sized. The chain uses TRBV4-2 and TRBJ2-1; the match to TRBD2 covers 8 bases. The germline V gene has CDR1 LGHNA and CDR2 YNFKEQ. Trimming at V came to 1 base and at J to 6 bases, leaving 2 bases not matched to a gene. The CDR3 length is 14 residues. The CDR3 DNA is TGTGCCAGCAGCCAAGGGGGGACTAGCAATGAGCAGTTCTTC. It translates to CASSQGGTSNEQFF.